This T cell receptor beta chain is from a study of shared clonotypes between healthy human individuals. The wider study: A couple of women and a few men aged 18 to 49 served as donors.

Clones were sequenced by immunoSEQ multiplex PCR, and TCRdb holds only the in-frame ones, with some missing. The table has around 88,000 clones, roughly 69% seen once. Sequencing was carried out using memory CD8+ T cells sorted from blood. Specified subset: CD45RO+ cells pooled with CCR7-negative TemRA cells. The TCR comes from a man aged 30-40 years in good health.

CDR3 loop: CASRTDGPAGGTEAFF. CDR3 bases: TGTGCCAGCAGAACGGATGGACCCGCCGGGGGGACTGAAGCTTTCTTT. This chain uses TRBV25-1 with TRBJ1-1; maybe TRBD1 (5 bases). Trimming removed 6 bases from V and 5 bases from J, with 22 bases in between. Germline CDR1 and CDR2: MGHDK and SYGVNS. The length of the CDR3 is 16 residues.